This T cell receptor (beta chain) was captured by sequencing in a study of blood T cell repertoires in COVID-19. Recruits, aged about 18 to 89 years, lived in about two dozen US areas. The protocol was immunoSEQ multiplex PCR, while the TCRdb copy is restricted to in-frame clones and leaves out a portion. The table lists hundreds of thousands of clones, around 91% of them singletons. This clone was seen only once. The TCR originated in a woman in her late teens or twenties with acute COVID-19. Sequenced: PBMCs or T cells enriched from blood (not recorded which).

CDR3 DNA: TGTGCCAGCAGTTTCCGGGACAGGGGCTTGCGGCATTGGAACAATGAGCAGTTCTTC. Its translation is CASSFRDRGLRHWNNEQFF. This chain connects TRBV7-2 to TRBJ2-1; TRBD1 matches 10 bases. V trimming: 6 bases; J trimming: 5 bases; junction bases outside the gene matches: 19. Per the germline V gene, CDR1 is SGHTA and CDR2 is FQGNSA. This CDR3 comprises 19 residues. The whole variable domain, filled in from reference TRBV7-2 and TRBJ2-1, reads GAGVSQSPSNKVTEKGKDVELRCDPISGHTALYWYRQSLGQGLEFLIYFQGNSAPDKSGLPSDRFSAERTGGSVSTLTIQRTQQEDSAVYLCASSFRDRGLRHWNNEQFFGPGTRLTVL.